This T cell receptor beta chain comes out of a study of blood T cell repertoires in COVID-19. As for the study in general: The study drew acute and convalescent COVID-19 samples from the United States, Italy and Spain.

Germline lookup yields CDR1 GTSNPN and CDR2 SVGIG (reference sequence). The CDR3 consists of 15 residues. The V gene lost 0 bases and the J gene lost 0 bases, with 10 bases spanning the gap. Some clones are missing from TCRdb's copy, which holds only in-frame ones; the method was immunoSEQ multiplex PCR. The sample includes roughly 230,000 clones, 84% of them seen just once. Sample: PBMCs or T cells enriched from blood (not recorded which). The TCR comes from a man in his fifties who had recovered from COVID-19. The V and J genes are TRBV30 and TRBJ2-3; possible D gene TRBD2, 6 bases. The chain's CDR3 is CAWSVLAGSTDTQYF. DNA for the CDR3: TGTGCCTGGAGTGTACTGGCGGGGAGCACAGATACGCAGTATTTT.